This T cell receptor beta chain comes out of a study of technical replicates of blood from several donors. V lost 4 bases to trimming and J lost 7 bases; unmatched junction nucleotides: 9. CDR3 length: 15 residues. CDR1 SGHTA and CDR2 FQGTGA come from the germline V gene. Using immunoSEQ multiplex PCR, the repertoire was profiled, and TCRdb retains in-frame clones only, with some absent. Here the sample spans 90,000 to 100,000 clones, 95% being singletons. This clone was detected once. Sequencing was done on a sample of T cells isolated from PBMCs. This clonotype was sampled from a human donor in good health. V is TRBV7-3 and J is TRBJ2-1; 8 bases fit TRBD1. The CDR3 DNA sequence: TGTGCCAGCAGCTATCGGGACAGGCTTGTTAATGAGCAGTTCTTC. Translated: CASSYRDRLVNEQFF.